Presented here are 29 T cell receptor beta chains from one specimen sequenced in a study of cytomegalovirus exposure and HLA in healthy donors. Use of 60 Vbeta and 13 Jbeta primers characterized the PCR. TCRdb's copy holds only in-frame clones and misses some; the assay was immunoSEQ multiplex PCR. The sample has some 190,000 clones; about 77% are singletons. The material sequenced was PBMCs. The source of these receptors is a woman in her twenties or thirties in good health and CMV-seropositive.

Remarks on this clone: Germline and junction disagree at one end, which may indicate a read error. The DNA for the CDR3 is TGTGCCAGCAGTTCCGGACAGGGGTACAGTGAGCAGTTCTTC. Translating gives CASSSGQGYSEQFF. The chain joins TRBV28 to TRBJ2-1; TRBD1 matches at 9 bases. CDR3 length: 14 residues. Per the germline V gene, CDR1 is MDHEN and CDR2 is SYDVKM.

The chain employs TRBV7-6 and TRBJ2-1; the match to TRBD1 covers 7 bases. Germline V gives CDR1 SGHVS, CDR2 FNYEAQ. The trim removed 5 bases at V and 7 bases at J, leaving 5 bases unmatched. This CDR3 is built from 13 residues. The CDR3 loop is CASSGRGFNEQFF. CDR3 coding DNA: TGTGCCAGCAGCGGCAGGGGGTTTAATGAGCAGTTCTTC.

This chain joins TRBV6-6 and TRBJ1-5; TRBD1 agrees at 8 bases. V trimming: 5 bases; J trimming: 5 bases; junction bases outside the gene matches: 5. The germline gives CDR1 MNHNY, CDR2 SVGAGI (reference sequence). This CDR3 is 14 amino acids long. The CDR3 sequence: CASSGLDRDQPQHF. The CDR3, as DNA: TGTGCCAGCAGTGGTTTGGACAGGGATCAGCCCCAGCATTTT.

This chain connects TRBV6-5 to TRBJ2-3; 11 nucleotides agree with TRBD2. V lost 6 bases, J lost 5 bases, and 7 bases stayed unmatched. The CDR3 has 15 residues. Germline V gene lookup returns CDR1 MNHEY and CDR2 SVGAGI. The CDR3 coding sequence is TGTGCCAGCAGATCCGGACTAGCGGGTTTAGATACGCAGTATTTT. Its protein product is CASRSGLAGLDTQYF.

This clone showed up just a few times. The chain is built from TRBV2 and TRBJ1-2, with D perhaps matching TRBD1 (5 bases). V was clipped by 7 bases and J by 4 bases, with 19 bases between them. Germline-derived CDR1 and CDR2 are SNHLY and FYNNEI. The CDR3 covers 15 residues. The CDR3, as DNA: TGTGCCAGCAACCAACGGGGGTTCGAGGGCTATGGCTACACCTTC. This translates into CASNQRGFEGYGYTF.

The J gene is TRBJ1-5, the V gene TRBV4-2; D gene uncertain. This CDR3 comprises 13 residues. Germline assignment: CDR1 LGHNA and CDR2 YNFKEQ. V shed 0 bases and J shed 7 bases, with 7 bases lying between them. The CDR3 sequence: CASSQDFGQPQHF. In DNA, the CDR3 is TGTGCCAGCAGCCAAGATTTTGGCCAGCCCCAGCATTTT.

This chain connects TRBV28 to TRBJ1-2; unclear D gene. Germline V CDR1 and CDR2: MDHEN, SYDVKM. The CDR3 runs 11 residues. V was pared by 8 bases and J by 8 bases, with 12 bases between. CDR3 coding DNA: TGTGCCAGCCTCGCGACTCACGGCTACACCTTC. Amino acid sequence: CASLATHGYTF.

In this sample, this clone turned up once. This chain links TRBV4-1 with TRBJ1-2; 7 nucleotides match TRBD1. Trimming at V came to 2 bases and at J to 4 bases, leaving 7 bases not matched to a gene. CDR3 length equals 15 residues. Germline CDR1 and CDR2: MGHRA and YSYEKL. CDR3 in DNA: TGCGCCAGCAGCCAACCCCGACAGGGACCCTATGGCTACACCTTC. It codes for CASSQPRQGPYGYTF.

V usage is TRBV10-2 and J usage is TRBJ2-7, with 7 bases identical to TRBD1. Germline CDR1 and CDR2: WSHSY and SAAADI. V was pared by 3 bases and J by 1 base, with 15 bases of the junction left unmatched. CDR3 length: 18 amino acids. This chain's CDR3 is CASSDGTASPYGSYEQYF. The CDR3 coding sequence is TGCGCCAGCAGTGATGGGACAGCCTCACCATATGGGTCCTACGAGCAGTACTTC.

The V and J genes are TRBV6-5 and TRBJ1-2, with 9 bases that match TRBD1. The J segment lost 4 bases and the V segment lost 7 bases, leaving 13 bases of the junction unmatched. Germline loops: CDR1 MNHEY, CDR2 SVGAGI. The CDR3 has 16 amino acids. CDR3 amino acids: CASKYSHRGPGYGYTF. CDR3 DNA: TGTGCCAGCAAATACTCCCACAGGGGGCCAGGCTATGGCTACACCTTC.

This clone has just a few counts. This rearrangement joins TRBV28 to TRBJ1-2; the match to TRBD1 covers 7 bases. Trimming at V came to 4 bases and at J to 4 bases, leaving 9 bases not matched to a gene. Germline V gene sequence: CDR1 MDHEN, CDR2 SYDVKM. The CDR3 totals 15 residues. The DNA for the CDR3 is TGTGCCAGCAGTTCCTACGGGACAGACCTCTATGGCTACACCTTC. This translates into CASSSYGTDLYGYTF.

The chain is built from TRBV10-3 and TRBJ2-1, with D maybe TRBD2 (5 bases). The CDR3 sequence is 15 residues long. The V end was cut by 4 bases, the J end by 0 bases, with 10 bases between. Germline V gene lookup returns CDR1 ENHRY and CDR2 SYGVKD. The CDR3 is CAISGASSSYNEQFF. The CDR3 coding sequence is TGTGCCATCAGTGGGGCTAGCAGCTCCTACAATGAGCAGTTCTTC.

This chain joins TRBV4-3 and TRBJ2-5, with D possibly matching TRBD1 (7 bases). CDR3 length: 18 amino acids. V was clipped by 4 bases and J by 4 bases, with 25 bases between them. Germline CDR1 reads LGHNA; CDR2 reads YSLEER. Written as DNA, the CDR3 is TGCGCCAGCAGCCCCTATGCTGGCAGGGGGGACGAGAGAGAGACCCAGTACTTC. Its protein is CASSPYAGRGDERETQYF.

This chain uses TRBV7-2 with TRBJ1-3; 9 nucleotides match TRBD1. V trimming: 4 bases; J trimming: 2 bases; junction bases outside the gene matches: 0. Per germline, CDR1 SGHTA and CDR2 FQGNSA. The CDR3 runs 14 residues. The CDR3 DNA follows: TGTGCCAGCAGCTGGACAGGGGCTGGAAACACCATATATTTT. Protein product: CASSWTGAGNTIYF.

This chain connects TRBV9 to TRBJ2-7; 9 bases are shared with TRBD1. Germline V lookup: CDR1 SGDLS, CDR2 YYNGEE. The CDR3 covers 20 residues. Trimming removed 3 bases from V and 4 bases from J; junction bases left unmatched: 23. The CDR3 protein is CASSEEPQGAAALIPYEQYF. Written as DNA, the CDR3 is TGTGCCAGCAGCGAAGAACCACAGGGGGCGGCAGCCCTAATCCCGTACGAGCAGTACTTC.

This clone was seen a single time. CDR3: CASSLAARGAANTGELFF. The CDR3 DNA reads as TGTGCCAGCAGCTTAGCGGCCAGGGGAGCTGCGAACACCGGGGAGCTGTTTTTT. The rearrangement uses TRBV7-2 and TRBJ2-2, with D possibly being TRBD1 (6 bases). The CDR3 length is 18 residues. Germline-derived CDR1 and CDR2 are SGHTA and FQGNSA. The V end was cut by 0 bases, the J end by 0 bases, with 14 bases between.

The CDR3 sequence: CASSGGLRGTGELFF. The CDR3 coding sequence is TGCGCCAGCAGCGGCGGCCTCAGAGGGACCGGGGAGCTGTTTTTT. J is TRBJ2-2 and V is TRBV4-1, with a weak D call TRBD2 (5 bases). Germline CDR1 and CDR2: MGHRA and YSYEKL. Trimming took off 5 bases at V and 5 bases at J, with 15 bases between the two ends. The CDR3 contains 15 residues.

Notes on this clone: This CDR3 is missing its conserved last phenylalanine or tryptophan, likely due to a read error. This sequence joins TRBV7-9 and TRBJ2-7; 9 nucleotides agree with TRBD1. Per the germline V gene, CDR1 is SEHNR and CDR2 is FQNEAQ (reference sequence). J gave up 1 base and V 5 bases, and 6 bases lay outside the gene matches. The CDR3 sequence is 15 residues long. Written as DNA, the CDR3 is TGTGCCAGCAGCCCGGGGACAGGGTTATCCTACGAGCAGTACCTC. Translated: CASSPGTGLSYEQYL.

The chain combines TRBV6-5 with TRBJ2-1; 9 bases line up with TRBD1. The germline V gene has CDR1 MNHEY and CDR2 SVGAGI. This CDR3 has 15 residues. V gave up 2 bases and J gave up 4 bases; unmatched junction bases: 3. As DNA, the CDR3 is TGTGCCAGCAGTTACGAAGGACAGGGGTACAATGAGCAGTTCTTC. Translated, it gives CASSYEGQGYNEQFF.

Comment on this clone: Relative to the germline gene, one junction end is altered; a read error may explain this. CDR3 amino acids: CASRRDSVTSGANGLTF. CDR3 DNA sequence: TGTGCCAGCAGAAGGGACAGTGTGACGTCTGGGGCCAACGGCCTGACTTTC. The rearrangement links TRBV27 to TRBJ2-6; 7 bases line up with TRBD1. The CDR3 loop spans 17 amino acids. Germline lookup yields CDR1 MNHEY and CDR2 SMNVEV (reference sequence).

The chain carries TRBV11-2 and TRBJ1-2; the D gene is possibly TRBD1 (5 bases). Looked up from germline, CDR1 is SGHAT and CDR2 is FQNNGV. The CDR3 has 15 amino acids. The ends were cut back, 8 bases at V and 4 bases at J, with 20 bases in the middle. DNA of the CDR3: TGTGCCAGCGGAAAAGGGGCCTTCAATCCCTATGGCTACACCTTC. It yields the protein CASGKGAFNPYGYTF. The full variable domain, rest sourced from reference TRBV11-2 and TRBJ1-2, is EAGVAQSPRYKIIEKRQSVAFWCNPISGHATLYWYQQILGQGPKLLIQFQNNGVVDDSQLPKDRFSAERLKGVDSTLKIQPAKLEDSAVYLCASGKGAFNPYGYTFGSGTRLTVV.

This clone came up a few times. The chain carries TRBV7-2 and TRBJ1-1; TRBD1 aligns across 9 bases. Unmatched junction bases numbered 2, after V lost 4 bases and J lost 8 bases. This CDR3 has 12 amino acids. CDR1 SGHTA and CDR2 FQGNSA come from the germline V gene. The CDR3 region is CASSYGTGEAFF. For the CDR3, the DNA is TGTGCCAGCAGCTACGGGACAGGGGAAGCTTTCTTT.

The chain is built from TRBV30 and TRBJ1-2; 7 nucleotides agree with TRBD1. The CDR3 contains 14 residues. The junction had 5 bases not matched to a gene; V was cut back by 0 bases and J by 4 bases. Germline lookup yields CDR1 GTSNPN and CDR2 SVGIG (reference sequence). This chain's CDR3 is CAWSVLPGGYGYTF. The CDR3 DNA reads as TGTGCCTGGAGTGTACTGCCAGGGGGCTATGGCTACACCTTC.

CDR3 DNA sequence: TGTGCCAGCAGCGTAGCGGGAGGGGGAGGATTGACAGATACGCAGTATTTT. As protein: CASSVAGGGGLTDTQYF. The chain links TRBV9 to TRBJ2-3, with TRBD2 identical over 8 bases. V lost 0 bases to trimming and J lost 3 bases; unmatched junction nucleotides: 9. The germline CDR1 and CDR2 sequences are SGDLS and YYNGEE. The CDR3 runs to 17 residues. Complete variable domain (other parts from reference TRBV9 and TRBJ2-3): DSGVTQTPKHLITATGQRVTLRCSPRSGDLSVYWYQQSLDQGLQFLIQYYNGEERAKGNILERFSAQQFPDLHSELNLSSLELGDSALYFCASSVAGGGGLTDTQYFGPGTRLTVL.

The chain couples TRBV28 to TRBJ1-5; the match to TRBD1 covers 7 bases. Germline V gene lookup returns CDR1 MDHEN and CDR2 SYDVKM. The ends lost 7 bases at V and 5 bases at J; junction bases unmatched: 8. The CDR3 is 14 residues long. CDR3 bases: TGTGCCAGCACCGACACAGGGGATTATCAGCCCCAGCATTTT. Translating it yields CASTDTGDYQPQHF.

The V gene is TRBV7-9, the J gene TRBJ2-7, with 10 positions matching TRBD1. J lost 7 bases, V lost 4 bases, and 10 bases had no gene match. This CDR3 comprises 15 residues. Germline-derived CDR1 and CDR2 are SEHNR and FQNEAQ (reference sequence). For the CDR3, the DNA is TGTGCCAGCAGCTCTGCCGGGACAGGGGATAAGGAGCAGTACTTC. This codes for CASSSAGTGDKEQYF.

The chain carries TRBV7-2 and TRBJ2-7, with TRBD1 identical over 9 bases. With 4 bases clipped from V and 2 bases from J, the junction kept 6 bases outside the gene matches. The CDR3 consists of 15 residues. Germline V gene sequence: CDR1 SGHTA, CDR2 FQGNSA. CDR3 nucleotide sequence: TGTGCCAGCAGCTCGCAAGGGACAGGGACCTACGAGCAGTACTTC. Translating it yields CASSSQGTGTYEQYF.

About this clone: The junction differs from germline at one of its ends, possibly a read error. The rearrangement links TRBV7-9 to TRBJ1-4; 8 bases fit TRBD1. Germline loops: CDR1 SEHNR, CDR2 FQNEAQ (reference sequence). CDR3 length equals 18 residues. The chain's CDR3 is CASSFQGARRTTNEKLIF. The CDR3 bases are TGTGCCAGCAGCTTTCAGGGGGCTCGGCGAACAACTAATGAAAAACTGATTTTT. The variable domain in full, with the rest retrieved from reference TRBV7-9 and TRBJ1-4, is DTGVSQNPRHKITKRGQNVTFRCDPISEHNRLYWYRQTLGQGPEFLTYFQNEAQLEKSRLLSDRFSAERPKGSFSTLEIQRTEQGDSAMYLCASSFQGARRTTNEKLIFGSGTQLSVL.

This chain links TRBV5-5 with TRBJ1-6, with TRBD1 as a possible D gene (5 bases). The CDR3 has 14 residues. V was trimmed by 2 bases and J by 6 bases, leaving 9 bases between them. CDR1 SGHKS and CDR2 YYEKEE come from the germline V gene (reference sequence). CDR3 residues: CASSFGGANSPLHF. The CDR3 DNA is TGTGCCAGCAGCTTTGGAGGGGCTAATTCACCCCTCCACTTT.